This is a list of T cell receptor beta chains from one sample in a study of blood T cell repertoires in COVID-19. This table comes from immunoSEQ multiplex PCR, and its TCRdb copy is limited to in-frame clones, with some not included. This sample has about 250,000 clones; just under 85% occur once, and the top ten carry over 7.5%. The specimen was peripheral blood. The source is an older man with acute or convalescent COVID-19. The CDR3 runs from the conserved cysteine through the conserved F or W. Each record gives: D gene, clone size, V gene, J gene, CDR3 protein, CDR3 DNA. A D gene is named only where the DNA matches it firmly. Clone size appears in some rows only: once, few, many, or a class for an expanded clone.

d_gene: -; abundance: -; v_gene: TRBV6-5; j_gene: TRBJ1-1; CDR3aa: CASSMAGLNTEAFF; CDR3nt: TGTGCCAGCAGTATGGCAGGGCTGAACACTGAAGCTTTCTTT
d_gene: -; abundance: -; v_gene: TRBV5-1; j_gene: TRBJ2-1; CDR3aa: CASSSSYPSSYNEQFF; CDR3nt: TGCGCCAGCAGCTCAAGTTATCCTAGCTCCTACAATGAGCAGTTCTTC
d_gene: TRBD1; abundance: -; v_gene: TRBV28; j_gene: TRBJ2-1; CDR3aa: CASSSRQGAYNEQFF; CDR3nt: TGTGCCAGCAGTTCACGACAGGGGGCTTACAATGAGCAGTTCTTC
d_gene: TRBD2; abundance: -; v_gene: TRBV5-6; j_gene: TRBJ2-1; CDR3aa: CASSFGGVINEQFF; CDR3nt: TGTGCCAGCAGCTTCGGGGGGGTTATCAATGAGCAGTTCTTC
d_gene: -; abundance: -; v_gene: TRBV18; j_gene: TRBJ1-4; CDR3aa: CASSPRQGSTTNEKLFF; CDR3nt: TGTGCCAGCTCACCACGGCAGGGAAGTACTACTAATGAAAAACTGTTTTTT
d_gene: -; abundance: -; v_gene: TRBV6-5; j_gene: TRBJ2-7; CDR3aa: CASRSRDTTYEQYF; CDR3nt: TGTGCCAGCCGATCCCGGGACACAACCTACGAGCAGTACTTC
d_gene: -; abundance: -; v_gene: TRBV30; j_gene: TRBJ1-5; CDR3aa: CAWSTAAVSNQPQHF; CDR3nt: TGTGCCTGGAGTACGGCAGCGGTTAGCAATCAGCCCCAGCATTTT
d_gene: TRBD1; abundance: -; v_gene: TRBV7-9; j_gene: TRBJ2-7; CDR3aa: CASSPRDRGTSYEQYF; CDR3nt: TGTGCCAGCAGCCCCCGGGACAGGGGGACCTCCTACGAGCAGTACTTC
d_gene: -; abundance: once; v_gene: TRBV3-1/TRBV3-2; j_gene: TRBJ2-1; CDR3aa: CASSQRRYTYNEQFF; CDR3nt: TGTGCCAGCAGCCAACGTCGGTATACCTACAATGAGCAGTTCTTC
d_gene: TRBD2; abundance: -; v_gene: TRBV7-3; j_gene: TRBJ2-1; CDR3aa: CASSSAAGAVNEQFF; CDR3nt: TGTGCCAGCAGCTCTGCAGCGGGAGCGGTTAATGAGCAGTTCTTC
d_gene: TRBD2; abundance: -; v_gene: TRBV6-6; j_gene: TRBJ2-7; CDR3aa: CASSLYASGRAGSYEQYF; CDR3nt: TGTGCCAGCAGTCTCTACGCTAGCGGGAGGGCCGGGTCCTACGAGCAGTACTTC
d_gene: TRBD2; abundance: -; v_gene: TRBV27; j_gene: TRBJ2-7; CDR3aa: CASSSSGSYEQYF; CDR3nt: TGTGCCAGCAGCTCTAGCGGTTCCTACGAGCAGTACTTC
d_gene: -; abundance: few; v_gene: TRBV18; j_gene: TRBJ1-6; CDR3aa: CASSPTGNNSPLHF; CDR3nt: TGTGCCAGCTCACCAACAGGGAATAATTCACCCCTCCACTTT
d_gene: -; abundance: -; v_gene: TRBV5-6; j_gene: TRBJ1-4; CDR3aa: CASSLRQAINEKLFF; CDR3nt: TGTGCCAGCAGCCTTAGACAGGCGATTAATGAAAAACTGTTTTTT
d_gene: -; abundance: -; v_gene: TRBV19; j_gene: TRBJ1-1; CDR3aa: CASSIEGGTEAFF; CDR3nt: TGTGCCAGTAGTATAGAGGGAGGAACTGAAGCTTTCTTT
d_gene: TRBD1; abundance: -; v_gene: TRBV6-6; j_gene: TRBJ1-5; CDR3aa: CASTLKGQANQPQHF; CDR3nt: TGTGCCAGCACTTTAAAGGGACAGGCCAATCAGCCCCAGCATTTT
d_gene: TRBD2; abundance: -; v_gene: TRBV5-1; j_gene: TRBJ2-7; CDR3aa: CASSLEGGRHYEQYF; CDR3nt: TGCGCCAGCAGCTTGGAGGGCGGGAGACACTACGAGCAGTACTTC
d_gene: TRBD1; abundance: once; v_gene: TRBV28; j_gene: TRBJ1-5; CDR3aa: CASSPRFGTADQPQHF; CDR3nt: TGTGCCAGCAGCCCCCGATTCGGGACAGCGGATCAGCCCCAGCATTTT
d_gene: TRBD1; abundance: -; v_gene: TRBV18; j_gene: TRBJ2-2; CDR3aa: CASSPGLGTGWNTGELFF; CDR3nt: TGTGCCAGCTCCCCTGGTTTGGGGACAGGGTGGAACACCGGGGAGCTGTTTTTT
d_gene: TRBD1; abundance: -; v_gene: TRBV3-1/TRBV3-2; j_gene: TRBJ2-2; CDR3aa: CASSQGDRGGSGELFF; CDR3nt: TGTGCCAGCAGCCAGGGGGACAGGGGAGGGTCCGGGGAGCTGTTTTTT
d_gene: -; abundance: -; v_gene: TRBV18; j_gene: TRBJ1-5; CDR3aa: CASSPVAGDSNQPQHF; CDR3nt: TGTGCCAGCTCACCAGTGGCAGGGGATAGCAATCAGCCCCAGCATTTT
d_gene: TRBD1; abundance: -; v_gene: TRBV19; j_gene: TRBJ1-1; CDR3aa: CASTPGQGGKAFF; CDR3nt: TGTGCCAGTACCCCCGGACAGGGAGGTAAGGCTTTCTTT
d_gene: -; abundance: -; v_gene: TRBV12-3/TRBV12-4; j_gene: TRBJ2-5; CDR3aa: CASSLQGWETQYF; CDR3nt: TGTGCCAGCAGCTTACAGGGTTGGGAGACCCAGTACTTC
d_gene: TRBD1; abundance: -; v_gene: TRBV5-1; j_gene: TRBJ1-2; CDR3aa: CASRPPGQGAGYGYTF; CDR3nt: TGCGCCAGCAGACCTCCGGGACAGGGGGCGGGCTATGGCTACACCTTC
d_gene: TRBD1; abundance: -; v_gene: TRBV5-1; j_gene: TRBJ2-2; CDR3aa: CASSLRQGTGELFF; CDR3nt: TGCGCCAGCAGCCTCCGACAGGGAACCGGGGAGCTGTTTTTT
d_gene: -; abundance: -; v_gene: TRBV7-9; j_gene: TRBJ1-2; CDR3aa: CASSAGQLLGYTF; CDR3nt: TGTGCCAGCAGTGCTGGACAGCTTCTTGGCTACACCTTC
d_gene: TRBD1; abundance: once; v_gene: TRBV10-3; j_gene: TRBJ1-5; CDR3aa: CAVSGTENQPQHF; CDR3nt: TGTGCCGTCTCCGGGACAGAGAATCAGCCCCAGCATTTT
d_gene: -; abundance: -; v_gene: TRBV3-1/TRBV3-2; j_gene: TRBJ2-7; CDR3aa: CASSQTGTYSYEQYF; CDR3nt: TGTGCCAGCAGCCAAACCGGGACATACTCCTACGAGCAGTACTTC
d_gene: -; abundance: -; v_gene: TRBV1; j_gene: TRBJ2-3; CDR3aa: CTSSQESGSTDTQYF; CDR3nt: TGCACCAGCAGCCAAGAGTCTGGCAGCACAGATACGCAGTATTTT
d_gene: TRBD1; abundance: -; v_gene: TRBV30; j_gene: TRBJ1-3; CDR3aa: CAWRPRDRGGGNTIYF; CDR3nt: TGTGCCTGGAGGCCCCGGGACAGGGGAGGAGGAAACACCATATATTTT
d_gene: -; abundance: -; v_gene: TRBV5-1; j_gene: TRBJ2-7; CDR3aa: CASSLFPIVQDSYEQYF; CDR3nt: TGCGCCAGCAGCTTATTCCCGATCGTACAGGATAGCTACGAGCAGTACTTC
d_gene: -; abundance: -; v_gene: TRBV7-3; j_gene: TRBJ2-3; CDR3aa: CASSLEFLGSSTQYF; CDR3nt: TGTGCCAGCAGCTTAGAGTTTTTGGGGAGTAGTACGCAGTATTTT
d_gene: TRBD1; abundance: -; v_gene: TRBV2; j_gene: TRBJ1-5; CDR3aa: CASSDRSGQGSFSNQPQHF; CDR3nt: TGTGCCAGCAGTGATAGGTCTGGACAGGGTTCCTTTAGCAATCAGCCCCAGCATTTT
d_gene: TRBD2; abundance: -; v_gene: TRBV24-1; j_gene: TRBJ2-5; CDR3aa: CATSDPGRGQETQYF; CDR3nt: TGTGCCACCAGTGATCCCGGGAGGGGGCAAGAGACCCAGTACTTC
d_gene: -; abundance: -; v_gene: TRBV24-1; j_gene: TRBJ2-5; CDR3aa: CATSDPQGPAETQYF; CDR3nt: TGTGCCACCAGTGATCCTCAGGGGCCCGCGGAGACCCAGTACTTC
d_gene: -; abundance: -; v_gene: TRBV5-5; j_gene: TRBJ2-1; CDR3aa: CASSLVQGNEQFF; CDR3nt: TGTGCCAGCAGCTTGGTGCAGGGCAATGAGCAGTTCTTC
d_gene: TRBD1; abundance: -; v_gene: TRBV5-1; j_gene: TRBJ2-5; CDR3aa: CASSLQGNQETQYF; CDR3nt: TGCGCCAGCAGCTTACAGGGGAACCAAGAGACCCAGTACTTC
d_gene: TRBD1; abundance: -; v_gene: TRBV2; j_gene: TRBJ1-4; CDR3aa: CASHRQGLSHEKLFF; CDR3nt: TGTGCCAGCCATCGACAGGGCCTAAGCCATGAAAAACTGTTTTTT
d_gene: TRBD1; abundance: -; v_gene: TRBV20-1; j_gene: TRBJ1-2; CDR3aa: CSASTQNLGQDFNYGYTF; CDR3nt: TGCAGTGCTAGTACCCAAAATTTAGGACAGGACTTTAACTATGGCTACACCTTC
d_gene: -; abundance: once; v_gene: TRBV4-2; j_gene: TRBJ2-3; CDR3aa: CASSQVSKDTQYF; CDR3nt: TGTGCCAGCAGCCAAGTGAGTAAGGATACGCAGTATTTT
d_gene: TRBD1; abundance: -; v_gene: TRBV18; j_gene: TRBJ2-7; CDR3aa: CASSPGTGVGEQYF; CDR3nt: TGTGCCAGCTCCCCAGGGACAGGGGTAGGCGAGCAGTACTTC
d_gene: -; abundance: -; v_gene: TRBV18; j_gene: TRBJ2-7; CDR3aa: CASLDRNQNEQYF; CDR3nt: TGTGCCAGCCTTGACAGGAATCAGAACGAGCAGTACTTC
d_gene: TRBD2; abundance: -; v_gene: TRBV11-3; j_gene: TRBJ2-1; CDR3aa: CASSLPIGAGGNNEQFF; CDR3nt: TGTGCCAGCAGCCTCCCGATAGGAGCGGGGGGAAACAATGAGCAGTTCTTC
d_gene: -; abundance: -; v_gene: TRBV6-6; j_gene: TRBJ2-7; CDR3aa: CASSPSDRGQYF; CDR3nt: TGTGCCAGCAGCCCCTCCGATCGCGGGCAGTACTTC
d_gene: -; abundance: -; v_gene: TRBV7-9; j_gene: TRBJ2-5; CDR3aa: CASSYIYAETQYF; CDR3nt: TGTGCCAGCAGCTATATTTATGCGGAGACCCAGTACTTC
d_gene: TRBD1; abundance: -; v_gene: TRBV6-5; j_gene: TRBJ2-2; CDR3aa: CASSGQGVWTGELFF; CDR3nt: TGTGCCAGCAGCGGACAGGGGGTTTGGACCGGGGAGCTGTTTTTT
d_gene: TRBD2; abundance: -; v_gene: TRBV10-3; j_gene: TRBJ2-1; CDR3aa: CAISESSPGLAEQFF; CDR3nt: TGTGCCATCAGTGAGTCCTCCCCCGGACTAGCGGAGCAGTTCTTC
d_gene: -; abundance: -; v_gene: TRBV6-5; j_gene: TRBJ2-7; CDR3aa: CASSLGTGEQYF; CDR3nt: TGTGCCAGCAGTTTGGGGACTGGTGAGCAGTACTTC
d_gene: -; abundance: -; v_gene: TRBV3-1/TRBV3-2; j_gene: TRBJ1-2; CDR3aa: CASSQDWQGNGYTF; CDR3nt: TGTGCCAGCAGCCAAGATTGGCAGGGTAACGGCTACACCTTC
d_gene: -; abundance: -; v_gene: TRBV5-1; j_gene: TRBJ2-3; CDR3aa: CASSLGQGLSTDTQYF; CDR3nt: TGCGCCAGCAGCTTGGGGCAGGGGCTTAGCACAGATACGCAGTATTTT
d_gene: -; abundance: many; v_gene: TRBV7-9; j_gene: TRBJ1-6; CDR3aa: CASSSGTENSPLHF; CDR3nt: TGTGCCAGCAGTTCCGGTACCGAGAATTCACCCCTCCACTTT
d_gene: -; abundance: -; v_gene: TRBV5-1; j_gene: TRBJ2-3; CDR3aa: CASSLGTNTDTQYF; CDR3nt: TGCGCCAGCAGCCTCGGGACAAATACAGATACGCAGTATTTT
d_gene: -; abundance: -; v_gene: TRBV15; j_gene: TRBJ2-7; CDR3aa: CATSRDRGLSYEQYF; CDR3nt: TGTGCCACCAGCAGAGACAGGGGTCTCTCCTACGAGCAGTACTTC
d_gene: -; abundance: -; v_gene: TRBV18; j_gene: TRBJ2-7; CDR3aa: CASSGLRSYEQYF; CDR3nt: TGTGCCAGCTCTGGCTTAAGATCCTACGAGCAGTACTTC
d_gene: -; abundance: -; v_gene: TRBV5-1; j_gene: TRBJ2-3; CDR3aa: CASSTPWGTRDTQYF; CDR3nt: TGCGCCAGCAGCACCCCGTGGGGGACACGAGATACGCAGTATTTT
d_gene: TRBD1; abundance: -; v_gene: TRBV2; j_gene: TRBJ2-2; CDR3aa: CASSESGTGGIGELFF; CDR3nt: TGTGCCAGCAGTGAATCCGGGACAGGGGGCATCGGGGAGCTGTTTTTT
d_gene: TRBD1; abundance: -; v_gene: TRBV24-1; j_gene: TRBJ2-3; CDR3aa: CATSDPGTGVTDTQYF; CDR3nt: TGTGCCACCAGTGACCCCGGGACAGGGGTCACAGATACGCAGTATTTT
d_gene: TRBD1; abundance: -; v_gene: TRBV9; j_gene: TRBJ1-1; CDR3aa: CASSVTGTGDTEAFF; CDR3nt: TGTGCCAGCAGCGTAACCGGGACAGGGGACACTGAAGCTTTCTTT